This TCR beta chain emerged from a study of blood T cell repertoires in COVID-19. About the research overall: Acute-phase and convalescent COVID-19 samples originated in the United States, Italy and Spain. Nucleic acid was either cDNA or gDNA, and it came from T cells, B-cell-depleted T cells, or PBMCs.

What the recovered Cohort 3 donors had was two negative PCRs, clearance, or symptom resolution. Study processing details: Scientists estimated how many nucleated cells there were by amplifying reference gene primers. Repertoires were generated with immunoSEQ multiplex PCR, while TCRdb's copy carries only in-frame clones and drops some. V and J calls and clone size are those listed in that table; D and trimming were worked out from the DNA. The sample lists more than 110,000 clones; 60% to 80% were seen once. Specimen: PBMCs or T cells enriched from blood (not recorded which). This sequence originates from a woman aged 45 to 65 who had recovered from COVID-19.

CDR3 coding DNA: TGTGCCAGCTCAGACGGGTTCAATCAGCCCCAGCATTTT. Translating gives CASSDGFNQPQHF. This sequence joins TRBV27 and TRBJ1-5; D is uncertain. Per the germline V gene, CDR1 is MNHEY and CDR2 is SMNVEV (reference sequence). Trimming took 8 bases from V and 3 from J, leaving 11 bases between them. There are 13 residues in the CDR3.